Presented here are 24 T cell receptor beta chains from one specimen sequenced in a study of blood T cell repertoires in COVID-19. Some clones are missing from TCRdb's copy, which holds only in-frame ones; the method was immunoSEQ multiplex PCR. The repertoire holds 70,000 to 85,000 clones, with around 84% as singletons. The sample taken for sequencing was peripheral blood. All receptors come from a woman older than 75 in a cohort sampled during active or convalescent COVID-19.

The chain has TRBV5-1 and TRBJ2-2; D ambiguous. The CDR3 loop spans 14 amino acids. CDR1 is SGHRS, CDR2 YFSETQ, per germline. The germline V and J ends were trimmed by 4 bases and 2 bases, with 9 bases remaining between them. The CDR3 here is CASSISVNTGELFF. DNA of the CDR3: TGCGCCAGCAGCATAAGCGTTAACACCGGGGAGCTGTTTTTT.

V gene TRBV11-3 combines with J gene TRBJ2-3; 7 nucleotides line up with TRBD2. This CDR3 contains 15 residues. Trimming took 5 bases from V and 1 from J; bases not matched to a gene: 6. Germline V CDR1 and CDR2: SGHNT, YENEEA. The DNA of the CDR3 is TGTGCCAGCAGCAGGCGGGAGCCGGGCACAGATACGCAGTATTTT. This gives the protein CASSRREPGTDTQYF.

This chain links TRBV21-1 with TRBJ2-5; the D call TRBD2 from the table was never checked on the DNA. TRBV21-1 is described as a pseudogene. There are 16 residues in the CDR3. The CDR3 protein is CASTVIRLIRRETQYF. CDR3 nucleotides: TGTGCCAGCACCGTGATCCGATTAATTAGGCGGGAGACCCAGTACTTC.

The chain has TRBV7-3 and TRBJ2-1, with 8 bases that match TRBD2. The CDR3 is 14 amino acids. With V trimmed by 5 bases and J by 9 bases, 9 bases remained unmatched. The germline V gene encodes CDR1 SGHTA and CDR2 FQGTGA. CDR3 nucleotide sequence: TGTGCCAGCAGCCCGAGCGGGAGAGTTAGTGAGCAGTTCTTC. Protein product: CASSPSGRVSEQFF.

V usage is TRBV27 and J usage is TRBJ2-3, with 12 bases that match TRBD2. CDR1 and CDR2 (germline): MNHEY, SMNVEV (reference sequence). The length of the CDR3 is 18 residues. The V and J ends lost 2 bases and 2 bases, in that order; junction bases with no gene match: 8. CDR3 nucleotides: TGTGCCAGCAGTTTAGTGCCTAGCGGGAGGGCCTCCACAGATACGCAGTATTTT. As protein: CASSLVPSGRASTDTQYF.

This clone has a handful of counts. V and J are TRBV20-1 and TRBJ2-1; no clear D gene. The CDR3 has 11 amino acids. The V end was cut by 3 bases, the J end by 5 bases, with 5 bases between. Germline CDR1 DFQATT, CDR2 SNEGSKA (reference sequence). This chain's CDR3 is CSARQNNEQFF. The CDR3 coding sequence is TGCAGTGCTAGGCAGAACAATGAGCAGTTCTTC.

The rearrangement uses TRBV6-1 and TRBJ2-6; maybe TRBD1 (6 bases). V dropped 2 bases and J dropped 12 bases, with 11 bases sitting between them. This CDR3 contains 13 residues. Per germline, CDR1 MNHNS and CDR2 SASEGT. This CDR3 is CASSERQASVLTF. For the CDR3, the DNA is TGTGCCAGCAGTGAACGACAGGCGTCCGTCCTGACTTTC.

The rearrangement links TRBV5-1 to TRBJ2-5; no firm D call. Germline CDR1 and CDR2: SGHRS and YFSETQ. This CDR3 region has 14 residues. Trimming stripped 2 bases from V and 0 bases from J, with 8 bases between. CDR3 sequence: CASSFAAYQETQYF. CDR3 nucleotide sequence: TGCGCCAGCAGCTTTGCAGCGTACCAAGAGACCCAGTACTTC.

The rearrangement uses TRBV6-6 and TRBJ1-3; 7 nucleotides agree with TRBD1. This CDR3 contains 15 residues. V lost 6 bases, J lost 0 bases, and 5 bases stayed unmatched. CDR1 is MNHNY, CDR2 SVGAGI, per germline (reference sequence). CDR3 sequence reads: CASSQTGSSGNTIYF. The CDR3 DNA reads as TGTGCCAGCAGCCAGACAGGGAGCTCTGGAAACACCATATATTTT.

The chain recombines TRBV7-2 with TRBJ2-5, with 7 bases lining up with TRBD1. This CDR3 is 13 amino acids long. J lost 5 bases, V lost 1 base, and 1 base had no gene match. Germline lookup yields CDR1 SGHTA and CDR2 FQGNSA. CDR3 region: CASSLVQGETQYF. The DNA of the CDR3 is TGTGCCAGCAGCTTAGTACAGGGGGAGACCCAGTACTTC.

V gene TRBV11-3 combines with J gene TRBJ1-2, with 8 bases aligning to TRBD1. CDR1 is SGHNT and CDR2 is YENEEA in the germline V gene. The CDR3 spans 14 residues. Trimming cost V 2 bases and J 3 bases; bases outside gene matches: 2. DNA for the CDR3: TGTGCCAGCAGCTTACAGGGGGCGGACTATGGCTACACCTTC. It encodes CASSLQGADYGYTF.

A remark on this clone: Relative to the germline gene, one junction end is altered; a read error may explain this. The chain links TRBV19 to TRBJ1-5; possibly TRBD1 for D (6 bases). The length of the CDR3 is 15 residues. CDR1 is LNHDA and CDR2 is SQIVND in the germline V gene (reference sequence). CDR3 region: CASRTTGDSDQPQHF. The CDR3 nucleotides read TGTGCCAGTAGGACGACAGGTGATAGCGATCAGCCCCAGCATTTT.

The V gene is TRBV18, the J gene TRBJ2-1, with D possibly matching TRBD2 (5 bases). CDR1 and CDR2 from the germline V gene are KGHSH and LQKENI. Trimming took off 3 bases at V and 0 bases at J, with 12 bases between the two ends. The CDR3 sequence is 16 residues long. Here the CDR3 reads CASSPASGVSYNEQFF. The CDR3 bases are TGTGCCAGCTCACCGGCCTCCGGGGTCTCCTACAATGAGCAGTTCTTC.

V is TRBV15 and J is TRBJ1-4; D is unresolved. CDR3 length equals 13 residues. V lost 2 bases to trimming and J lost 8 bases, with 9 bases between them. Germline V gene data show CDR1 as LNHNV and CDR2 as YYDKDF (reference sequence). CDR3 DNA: TGTGCCACCAGCAGAAGCCCACAGGAAAAACTGTTTTTT. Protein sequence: CATSRSPQEKLFF.

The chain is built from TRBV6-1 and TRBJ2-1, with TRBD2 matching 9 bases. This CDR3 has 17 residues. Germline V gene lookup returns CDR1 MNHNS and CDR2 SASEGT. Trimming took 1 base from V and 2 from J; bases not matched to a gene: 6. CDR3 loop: CASSEGVAGAPYNEQFF. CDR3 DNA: TGTGCCAGCAGTGAAGGAGTAGCGGGAGCCCCCTACAATGAGCAGTTCTTC.

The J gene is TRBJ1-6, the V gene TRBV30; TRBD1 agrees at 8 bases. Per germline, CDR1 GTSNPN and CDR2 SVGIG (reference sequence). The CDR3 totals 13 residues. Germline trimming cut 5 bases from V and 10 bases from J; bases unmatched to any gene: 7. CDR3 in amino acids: CAWAGTGRSPLHF. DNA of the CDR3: TGTGCCTGGGCCGGGACAGGAAGGTCACCCCTCCACTTT.

The CDR3 coding sequence is TGTGCCTGGAGTGCCCTCCAGATCTCGGGCGGGGAGACCCAGTACTTC. Translation gives CAWSALQISGGETQYF. The chain carries TRBV30 and TRBJ2-5; possible D gene TRBD2, 5 bases. This CDR3 spans 16 amino acids. Germline assignment: CDR1 GTSNPN and CDR2 SVGIG (reference sequence). V lost 1 base, J lost 5 bases, and 20 bases lay in between.

The CDR3 DNA follows: TGTGCCAGCAGCGGCGGGGTAGCGGGAGGGCGTGGGGTCGATCAGTTCTTC. It codes for CASSGGVAGGRGVDQFF. The chain links TRBV5-4 to TRBJ2-1; 11 nucleotides line up with TRBD2. The CDR3 is 17 amino acids. The J segment lost 13 bases and the V segment lost 4 bases, leaving 19 bases of the junction unmatched. Germline CDR1 and CDR2: SGHNT and YYREEE (reference sequence).

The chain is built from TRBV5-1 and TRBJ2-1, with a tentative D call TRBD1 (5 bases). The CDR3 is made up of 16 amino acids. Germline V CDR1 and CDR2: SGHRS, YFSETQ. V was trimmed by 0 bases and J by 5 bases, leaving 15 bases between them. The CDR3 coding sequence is TGCGCCAGCAGCTTGGGTGACACGCGCAGGGACAATGAGCAGTTCTTC. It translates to CASSLGDTRRDNEQFF.

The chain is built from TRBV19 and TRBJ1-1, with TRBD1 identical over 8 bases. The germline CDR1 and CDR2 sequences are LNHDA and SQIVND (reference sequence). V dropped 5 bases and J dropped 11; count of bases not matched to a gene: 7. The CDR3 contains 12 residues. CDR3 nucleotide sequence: TGTGCCAGTAGTGTATCGGACAGGGCCGCTTTCTTT. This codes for CASSVSDRAAFF. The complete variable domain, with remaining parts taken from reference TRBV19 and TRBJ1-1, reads DGGITQSPKYLFRKEGQNVTLSCEQNLNHDAMYWYRQDPGQGLRLIYYSQIVNDFQKGDIAEGYSVSREKKESFPLTVTSAQKNPTAFYLCASSVSDRAAFFGQGTRLTVV.

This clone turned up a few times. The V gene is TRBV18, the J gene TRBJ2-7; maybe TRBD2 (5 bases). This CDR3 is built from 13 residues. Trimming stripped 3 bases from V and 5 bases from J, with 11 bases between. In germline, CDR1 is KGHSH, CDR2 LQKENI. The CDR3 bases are TGTGCCAGCTCACCCACTAGAGGGAACGAGCAGTACGTC. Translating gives CASSPTRGNEQYV.

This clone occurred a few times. Here the CDR3 DNA reads TGCGCCAGCAGCTTGTCGGCGGGGAGGGGTGAAAAACTGTTTTTT. This sequence encodes CASSLSAGRGEKLFF. The genes are TRBV5-1 and TRBJ1-4; maybe TRBD1 (5 bases). Looked up from germline, CDR1 is SGHRS and CDR2 is YFSETQ. The CDR3 contains 15 residues. With 1 base removed from V and 7 bases from J, the gap between germline ends came to 14 bases.

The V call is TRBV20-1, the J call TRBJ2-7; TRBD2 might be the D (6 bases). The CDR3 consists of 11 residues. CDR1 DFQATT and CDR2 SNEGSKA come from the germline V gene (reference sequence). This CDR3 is CRGGDSYEQYF. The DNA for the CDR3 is TGCAGGGGGGGAGACTCCTACGAGCAGTACTTC.

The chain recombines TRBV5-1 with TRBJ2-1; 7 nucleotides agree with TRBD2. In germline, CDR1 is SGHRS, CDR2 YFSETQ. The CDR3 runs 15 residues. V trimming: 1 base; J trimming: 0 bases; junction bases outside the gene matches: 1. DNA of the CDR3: TGCGCCAGCAGCTTGACGGGAGGCTCCTACAATGAGCAGTTCTTC. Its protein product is CASSLTGGSYNEQFF.